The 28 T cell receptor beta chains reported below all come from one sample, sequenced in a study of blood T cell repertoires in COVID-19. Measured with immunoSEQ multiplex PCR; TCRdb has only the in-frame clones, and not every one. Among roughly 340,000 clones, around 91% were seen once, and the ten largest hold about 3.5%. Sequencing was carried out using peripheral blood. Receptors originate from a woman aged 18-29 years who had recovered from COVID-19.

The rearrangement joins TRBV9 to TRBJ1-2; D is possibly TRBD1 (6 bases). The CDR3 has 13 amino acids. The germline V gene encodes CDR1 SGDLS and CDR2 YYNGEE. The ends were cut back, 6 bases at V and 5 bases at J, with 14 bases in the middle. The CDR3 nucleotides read TGTGCCAGCAAACGGGGGGCCGATTATGGCTACACCTTC. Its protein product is CASKRGADYGYTF.

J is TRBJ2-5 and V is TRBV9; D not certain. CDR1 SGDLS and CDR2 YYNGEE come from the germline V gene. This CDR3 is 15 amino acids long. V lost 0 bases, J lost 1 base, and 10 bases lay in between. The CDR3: CASSVGAALQETQYF. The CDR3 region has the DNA TGTGCCAGCAGCGTAGGGGCAGCCCTCCAAGAGACCCAGTACTTC.

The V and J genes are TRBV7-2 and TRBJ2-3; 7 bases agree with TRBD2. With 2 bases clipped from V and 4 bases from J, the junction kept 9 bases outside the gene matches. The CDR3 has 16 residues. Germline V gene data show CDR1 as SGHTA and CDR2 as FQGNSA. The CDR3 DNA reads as TGTGCCAGCAGCTTATCTATCGGGAGGTTCCCAGATACGCAGTATTTT. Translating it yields CASSLSIGRFPDTQYF. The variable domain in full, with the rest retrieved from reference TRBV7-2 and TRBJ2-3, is GAGVSQSPSNKVTEKGKDVELRCDPISGHTALYWYRQSLGQGLEFLIYFQGNSAPDKSGLPSDRFSAERTGGSVSTLTIQRTQQEDSAVYLCASSLSIGRFPDTQYFGPGTRLTVL.

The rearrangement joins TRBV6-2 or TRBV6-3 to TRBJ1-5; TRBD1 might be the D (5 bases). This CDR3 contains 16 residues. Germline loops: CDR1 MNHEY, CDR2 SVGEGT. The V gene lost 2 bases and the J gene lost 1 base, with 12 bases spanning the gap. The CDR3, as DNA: TGTGCCAGCAGTTACGACGGGGGTTCCAGCAATCAGCCCCAGCATTTT. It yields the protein CASSYDGGSSNQPQHF.

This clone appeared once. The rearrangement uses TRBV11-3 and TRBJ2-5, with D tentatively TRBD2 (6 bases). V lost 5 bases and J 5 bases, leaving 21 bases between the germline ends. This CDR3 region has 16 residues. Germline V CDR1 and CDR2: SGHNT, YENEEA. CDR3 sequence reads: CASSLLYGEALETQYF. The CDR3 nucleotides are TGTGCCAGCAGCCTCCTATACGGGGAGGCCCTCGAGACCCAGTACTTC.

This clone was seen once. The DNA for the CDR3 is TGTGCCAGCAGCGTACGGAGCTCTGGAAACACCATATATTTT. This sequence encodes CASSVRSSGNTIYF. The chain joins TRBV9 to TRBJ1-3; D remains ambiguous. The CDR3 has 14 residues. The germline V and J ends were trimmed by 1 base and 0 bases, with 5 bases remaining between them. Germline CDR1 and CDR2: SGDLS and YYNGEE.

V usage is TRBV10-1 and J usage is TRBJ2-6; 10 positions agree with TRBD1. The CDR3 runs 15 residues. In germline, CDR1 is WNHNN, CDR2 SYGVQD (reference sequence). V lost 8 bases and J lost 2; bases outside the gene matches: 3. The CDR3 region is CASGTGVTGANVLTF. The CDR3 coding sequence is TGCGCCAGCGGGACAGGGGTTACTGGGGCCAACGTCCTGACTTTC.

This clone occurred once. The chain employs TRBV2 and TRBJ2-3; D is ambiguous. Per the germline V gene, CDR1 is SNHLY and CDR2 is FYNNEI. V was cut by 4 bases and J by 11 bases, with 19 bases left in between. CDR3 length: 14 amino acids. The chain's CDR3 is CASSVRLTQIGQYF. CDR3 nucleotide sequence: TGTGCCAGCAGTGTTCGGCTAACACAGATAGGGCAGTATTTT.

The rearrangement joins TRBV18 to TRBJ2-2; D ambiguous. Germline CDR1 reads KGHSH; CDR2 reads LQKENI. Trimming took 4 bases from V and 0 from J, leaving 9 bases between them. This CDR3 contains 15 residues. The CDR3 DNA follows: TGTGCCAGCTCACTCCCAGGAACGAACACCGGGGAGCTGTTTTTT. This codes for CASSLPGTNTGELFF.

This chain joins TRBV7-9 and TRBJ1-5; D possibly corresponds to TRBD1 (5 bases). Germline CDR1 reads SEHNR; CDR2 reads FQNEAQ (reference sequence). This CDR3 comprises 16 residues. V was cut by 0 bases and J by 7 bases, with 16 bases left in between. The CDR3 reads CASSLAGGGSSQPQHF. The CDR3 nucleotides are TGTGCCAGCAGCTTAGCGGGGGGAGGTTCAAGCCAGCCCCAGCATTTT. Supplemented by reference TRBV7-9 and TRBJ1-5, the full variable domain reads DTGVSQNPRHKITKRGQNVTFRCDPISEHNRLYWYRQTLGQGPEFLTYFQNEAQLEKSRLLSDRFSAERPKGSFSTLEIQRTEQGDSAMYLCASSLAGGGSSQPQHFGDGTRLSIL.

The DNA for the CDR3 is TGTGCCAGCAGCTTACTACAGGGGGCAATGAATTCACCCCTCCACTTT. Its translation: CASSLLQGAMNSPLHF. The J gene is TRBJ1-6, the V gene TRBV11-3, with 9 bases identical to TRBD1. Trimming removed 2 bases from V and 7 bases from J; junction bases left unmatched: 6. CDR3 size: 16 residues. In germline, CDR1 is SGHNT, CDR2 YENEEA.

The CDR3 reads CASTKTGGASETQYF. In DNA, the CDR3 is TGTGCCAGCACCAAGACAGGGGGCGCTTCCGAGACCCAGTACTTC. The chain links TRBV6-5 to TRBJ2-5; 10 nucleotides agree with TRBD1. The CDR3 runs 15 residues. J was trimmed by 5 bases and V by 7 bases; bases with no gene match: 10. Germline V CDR1 and CDR2: MNHEY, SVGAGI.

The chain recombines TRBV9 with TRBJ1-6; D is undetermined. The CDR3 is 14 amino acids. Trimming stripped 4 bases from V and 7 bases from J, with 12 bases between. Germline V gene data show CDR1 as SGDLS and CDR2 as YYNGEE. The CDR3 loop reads CASSYDFRNSPLHF. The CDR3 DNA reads TGTGCCAGCAGCTACGATTTCAGAAATTCACCCCTCCACTTT.

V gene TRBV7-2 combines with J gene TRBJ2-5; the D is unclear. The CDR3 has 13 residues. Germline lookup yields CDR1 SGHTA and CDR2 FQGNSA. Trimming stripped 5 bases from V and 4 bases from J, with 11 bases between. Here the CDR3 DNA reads TGTGCCAGCAGCCCCTCGCCCGGAGAGACCCAGTACTTC. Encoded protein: CASSPSPGETQYF. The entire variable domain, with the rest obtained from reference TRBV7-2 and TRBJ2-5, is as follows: GAGVSQSPSNKVTEKGKDVELRCDPISGHTALYWYRQSLGQGLEFLIYFQGNSAPDKSGLPSDRFSAERTGGSVSTLTIQRTQQEDSAVYLCASSPSPGETQYFGPGTRLLVL.

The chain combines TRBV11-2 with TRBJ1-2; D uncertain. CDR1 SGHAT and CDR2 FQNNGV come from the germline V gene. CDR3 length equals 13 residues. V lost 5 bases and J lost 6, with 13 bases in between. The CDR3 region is CASSPQVGDGYTF. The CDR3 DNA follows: TGTGCCAGCAGCCCCCAGGTCGGGGATGGCTACACCTTC.

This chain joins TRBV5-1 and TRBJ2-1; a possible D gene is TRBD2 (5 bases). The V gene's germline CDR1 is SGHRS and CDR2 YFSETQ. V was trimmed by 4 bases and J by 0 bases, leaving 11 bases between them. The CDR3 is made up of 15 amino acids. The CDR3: CASSRGHSSYNEQFF. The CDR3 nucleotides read TGCGCCAGCAGCCGCGGGCACAGCTCCTACAATGAGCAGTTCTTC. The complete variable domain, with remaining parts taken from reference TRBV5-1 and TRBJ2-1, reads KAGVTQTPRYLIKTRGQQVTLSCSPISGHRSVSWYQQTPGQGLQFLFEYFSETQRNKGNFPGRFSGRQFSNSRSEMNVSTLELGDSALYLCASSRGHSSYNEQFFGPGTRLTVL.

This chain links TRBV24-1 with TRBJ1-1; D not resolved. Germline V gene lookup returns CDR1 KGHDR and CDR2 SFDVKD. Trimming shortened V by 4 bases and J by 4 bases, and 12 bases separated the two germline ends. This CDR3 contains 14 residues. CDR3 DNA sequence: TGTGCCACCAGTGACCCAACAAAACCCACTGAAGCTTTCTTT. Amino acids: CATSDPTKPTEAFF.

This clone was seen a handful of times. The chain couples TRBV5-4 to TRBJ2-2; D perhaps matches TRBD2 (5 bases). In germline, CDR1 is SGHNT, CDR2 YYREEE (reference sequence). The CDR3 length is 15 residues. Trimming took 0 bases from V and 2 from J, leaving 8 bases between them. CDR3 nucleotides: TGTGCCAGCAGCTTGGGACTACGTAACACCGGGGAGCTGTTTTTT. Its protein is CASSLGLRNTGELFF.

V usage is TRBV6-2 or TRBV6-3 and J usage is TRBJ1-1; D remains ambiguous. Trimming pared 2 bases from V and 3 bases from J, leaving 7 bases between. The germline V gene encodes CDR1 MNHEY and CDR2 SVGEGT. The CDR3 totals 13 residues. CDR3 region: CASSYNYHTEAFF. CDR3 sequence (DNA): TGTGCCAGCAGTTACAATTATCACACTGAAGCTTTCTTT.

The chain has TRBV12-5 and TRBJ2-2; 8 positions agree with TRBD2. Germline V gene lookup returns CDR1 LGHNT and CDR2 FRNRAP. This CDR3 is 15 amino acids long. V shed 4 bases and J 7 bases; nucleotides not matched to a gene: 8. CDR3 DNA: TGTGCTAGTGGTTCGGGGGGACTAGAGGGCGGGGAGCTGTTTTTT. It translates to CASGSGGLEGGELFF.

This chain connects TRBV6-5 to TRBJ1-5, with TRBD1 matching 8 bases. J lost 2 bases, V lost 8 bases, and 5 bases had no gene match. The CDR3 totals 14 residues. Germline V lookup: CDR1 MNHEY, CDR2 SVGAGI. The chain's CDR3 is CASRTGFGNQPQHF. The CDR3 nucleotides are TGTGCCAGCCGGACAGGGTTCGGCAATCAGCCCCAGCATTTT.

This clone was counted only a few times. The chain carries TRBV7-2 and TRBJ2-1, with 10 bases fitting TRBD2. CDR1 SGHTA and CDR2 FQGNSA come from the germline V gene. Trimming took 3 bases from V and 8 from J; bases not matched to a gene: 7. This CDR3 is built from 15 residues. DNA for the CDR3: TGTGCCAGCAGCTTCTCGGGACTAGCGCCCCATGAGCAGTTCTTC. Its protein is CASSFSGLAPHEQFF.

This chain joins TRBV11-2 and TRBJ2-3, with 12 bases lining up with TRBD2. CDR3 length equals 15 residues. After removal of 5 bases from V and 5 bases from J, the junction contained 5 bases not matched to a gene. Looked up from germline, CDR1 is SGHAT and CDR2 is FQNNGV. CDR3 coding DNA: TGTGCCAGCAGCAACTTGGGACTAGCGGGAGATACGCAGTATTTT. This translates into CASSNLGLAGDTQYF.

The CDR3 spells CASATPDSVNTGELFF. Written as DNA, the CDR3 is TGTGCTAGTGCTACACCTGACAGTGTCAACACCGGGGAGCTGTTTTTT. The chain recombines TRBV12-5 with TRBJ2-2; tentative D call: TRBD1 (5 bases). The V end lost 7 bases, the J end lost 2 bases, and 17 bases lay between the germline ends. Germline V gives CDR1 LGHNT, CDR2 FRNRAP. The CDR3 covers 16 residues.

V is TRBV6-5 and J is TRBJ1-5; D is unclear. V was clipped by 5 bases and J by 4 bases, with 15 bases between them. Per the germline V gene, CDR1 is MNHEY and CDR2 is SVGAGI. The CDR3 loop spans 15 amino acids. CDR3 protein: CASSPLRTQNQPQHF. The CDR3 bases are TGTGCCAGCAGTCCCCTACGCACGCAAAATCAGCCCCAGCATTTT.

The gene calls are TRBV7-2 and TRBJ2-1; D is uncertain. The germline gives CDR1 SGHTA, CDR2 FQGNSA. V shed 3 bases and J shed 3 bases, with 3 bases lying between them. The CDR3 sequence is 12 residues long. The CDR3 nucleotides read TGTGCCAGCAGCTTTAACTACAATGAGCAGTTCTTC. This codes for CASSFNYNEQFF.

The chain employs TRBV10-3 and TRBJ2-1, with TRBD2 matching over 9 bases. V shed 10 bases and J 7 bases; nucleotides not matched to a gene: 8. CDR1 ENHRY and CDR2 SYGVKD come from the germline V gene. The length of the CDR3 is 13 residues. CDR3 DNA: TGTGCCACCCGCCTGGCGGGAGGGAATGAGCAGTTCTTC. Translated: CATRLAGGNEQFF.

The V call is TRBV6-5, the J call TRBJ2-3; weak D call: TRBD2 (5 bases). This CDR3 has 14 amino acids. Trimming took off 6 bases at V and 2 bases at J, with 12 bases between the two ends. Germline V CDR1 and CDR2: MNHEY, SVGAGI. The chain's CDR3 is CASSLRRTTDTQYF. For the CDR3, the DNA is TGTGCCAGCAGCTTGAGGAGGACCACAGATACGCAGTATTTT.